Below, one T cell receptor beta chain is given with its context. This clone came up many times. Its antigen remains unidentified. Per-base quality was not reported, and no clone a single base away is much larger than it. These data come from a study of blood T cell repertoires in COVID-19 (dated by TCRdb to about 2020). Notes on the research overall: The collaborator samples originated in the United States, Italy and Spain and spanned the acute and convalescent phases of COVID-19. The prospective study material was composed of cDNA or gDNA derived from T cells, B-cell-depleted T cells, or PBMCs. The dataset comprised deeply sampled blood TCRbeta repertoires from subjects exposed to, actively infected with, or recovered from COVID-19. The repertoires were made available in a free public database intended to serve as a resource for research on the immune response to SARS-CoV-2. The samples were drawn from the first 160 participants of the ongoing ImmuneRACE study and from 950 to 1,500 subjects provided by 6 global collaborators. The sample metadata nearly always contained a de-identified subject ID, COVID-19 status, age in years and sex. Where available, HLA class I and class II types were obtained from metadata supplied by the sample provider rather than from assay-based typing.

The collaborating institutions used their own protocols to collect whole blood in K2EDTA tubes. For TCRbeta analysis, collaborator samples were shipped as frozen whole blood, as isolated PBMCs, or as DNA extracted from either sample type. Including the terminal cysteine and phenylalanine, the CDR3 comprises 14 residues. Of all the DNA, just the CDR3 is kept, 42 bases in frame from base 1. CDR1 is given as MNHEY and CDR2 as SVGAGI, both from the germline V gene. The germline V and J ends show losses of 6 bases and 4 bases respectively, and no gene match explains 7 bases of the junction. The immunoSEQ Assay, a bias-controlled multiplex PCR, was used to amplify TCRbeta CDR3 regions from genomic DNA. In the paper's pipeline: Nucleated cell counts per sample were estimated from amplification of reference gene primers within the assay. To quantify the absolute abundance of each unique TCRbeta CDR3 rearrangement, sequence reads were collapsed and filtered. For each sample, productive Simpson clonality was calculated as the square root of Simpson's diversity index across productive rearrangements. TCRdb re-hosts the immuneACCESS table, in-frame sequences only. Its copies lack some clones; in the studies checked, an unresolved V gene accounts for under half of them, and the cause for the rest is not known. V and J calls and clone size are as listed in that table; D and trimming were resolved from the DNA. This sample gives around 300,000 clones in total; about 85% of them show up just once. Clones ranked in the top ten supply around 4.1% of the sample.

General conclusions and limits of the study: How much clinical and demographic metadata was included differed by source and by participant, and the metadata was provided uncurated.

Sequencing was performed on peripheral blood. This clonotype originated in a woman aged 50 to 60 with active or convalescent COVID-19. Here the chain combines TRBV6-5 and TRBJ1-1, with TRBD1 matching 8 junction bases. CDR3 protein: CASSPSGGSTEAFF. The nucleotides are TGTGCCAGCAGCCCCTCAGGGGGCTCCACTGAAGCTTTCTTT.